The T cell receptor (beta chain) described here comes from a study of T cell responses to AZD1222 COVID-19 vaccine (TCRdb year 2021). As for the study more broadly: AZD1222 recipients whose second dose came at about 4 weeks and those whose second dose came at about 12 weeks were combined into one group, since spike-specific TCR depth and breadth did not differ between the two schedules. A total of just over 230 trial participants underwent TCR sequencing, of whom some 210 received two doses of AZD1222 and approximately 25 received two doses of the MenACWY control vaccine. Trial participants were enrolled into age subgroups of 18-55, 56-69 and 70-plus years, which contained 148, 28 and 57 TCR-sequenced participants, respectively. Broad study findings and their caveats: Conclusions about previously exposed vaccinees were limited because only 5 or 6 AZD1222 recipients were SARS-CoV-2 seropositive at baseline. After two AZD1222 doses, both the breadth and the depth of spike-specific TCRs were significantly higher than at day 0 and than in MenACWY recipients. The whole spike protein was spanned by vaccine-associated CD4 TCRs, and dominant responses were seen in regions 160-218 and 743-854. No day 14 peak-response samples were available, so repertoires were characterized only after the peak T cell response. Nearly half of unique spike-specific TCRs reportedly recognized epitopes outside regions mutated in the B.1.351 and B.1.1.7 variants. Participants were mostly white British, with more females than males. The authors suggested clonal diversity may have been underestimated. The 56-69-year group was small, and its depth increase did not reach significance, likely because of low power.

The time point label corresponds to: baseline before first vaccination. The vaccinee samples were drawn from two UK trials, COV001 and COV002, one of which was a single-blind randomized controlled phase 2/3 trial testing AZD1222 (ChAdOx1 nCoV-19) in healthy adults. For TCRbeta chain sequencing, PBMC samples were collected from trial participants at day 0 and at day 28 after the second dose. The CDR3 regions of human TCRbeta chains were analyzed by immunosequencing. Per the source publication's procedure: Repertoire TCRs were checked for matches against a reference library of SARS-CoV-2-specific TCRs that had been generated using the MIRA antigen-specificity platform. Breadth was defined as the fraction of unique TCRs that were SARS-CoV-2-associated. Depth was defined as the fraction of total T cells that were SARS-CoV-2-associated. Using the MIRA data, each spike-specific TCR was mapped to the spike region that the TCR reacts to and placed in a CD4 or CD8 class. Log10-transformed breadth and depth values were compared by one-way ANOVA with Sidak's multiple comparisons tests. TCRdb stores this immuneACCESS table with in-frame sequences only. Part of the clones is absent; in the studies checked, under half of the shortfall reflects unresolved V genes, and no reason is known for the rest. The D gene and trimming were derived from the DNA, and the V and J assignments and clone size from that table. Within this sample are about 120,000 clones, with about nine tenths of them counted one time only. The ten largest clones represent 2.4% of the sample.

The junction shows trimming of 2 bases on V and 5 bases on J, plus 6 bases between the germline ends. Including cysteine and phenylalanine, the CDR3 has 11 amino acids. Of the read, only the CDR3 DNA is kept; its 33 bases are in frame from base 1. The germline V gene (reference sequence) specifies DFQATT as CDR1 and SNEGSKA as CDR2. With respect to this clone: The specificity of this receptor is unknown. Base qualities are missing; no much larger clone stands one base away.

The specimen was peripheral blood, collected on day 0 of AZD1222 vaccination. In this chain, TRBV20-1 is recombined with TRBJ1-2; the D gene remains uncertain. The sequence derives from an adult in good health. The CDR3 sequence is CSARSKYGYTF. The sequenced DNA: TGCAGTGCTAGATCGAAATATGGCTACACCTTC.